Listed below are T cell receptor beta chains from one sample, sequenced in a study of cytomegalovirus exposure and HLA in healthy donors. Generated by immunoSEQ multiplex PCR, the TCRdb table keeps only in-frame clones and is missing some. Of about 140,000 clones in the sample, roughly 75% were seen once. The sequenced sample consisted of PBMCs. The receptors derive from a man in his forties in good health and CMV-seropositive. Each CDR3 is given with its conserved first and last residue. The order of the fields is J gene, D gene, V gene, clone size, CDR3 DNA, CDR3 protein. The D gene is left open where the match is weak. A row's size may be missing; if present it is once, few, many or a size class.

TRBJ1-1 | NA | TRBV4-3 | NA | TGCGCCAGCAGCATGCGGGGAGAGACTGAAGCTTTCTTT | CASSMRGETEAFF
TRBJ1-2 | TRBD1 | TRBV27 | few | TGTGCCAGCAGTTCACGACAGGGAGACCCTAACTATGGCTACACCTTC | CASSSRQGDPNYGYTF
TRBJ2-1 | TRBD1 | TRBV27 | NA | TGTGCCAGCAGTTTAAGAGGACAGGGGAGGTCCCATGAGCAGTTCTTC | CASSLRGQGRSHEQFF
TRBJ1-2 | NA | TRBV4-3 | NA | TGCGCCAGCAGCCAAGAAGCCCGGGGGATGGTCGGCTACACCTTC | CASSQEARGMVGYTF
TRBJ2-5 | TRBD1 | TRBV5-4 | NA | TGTGCCAACAGCTTGATAGTACAGGGGGAGACCCAGTACTTC | CANSLIVQGETQYF
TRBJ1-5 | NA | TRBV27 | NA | TGTGCCAGCAGCCGGGGTTGGGGTAGCAATCAGCCCCAGCATTTT | CASSRGWGSNQPQHF
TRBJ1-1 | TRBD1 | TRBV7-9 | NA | TGTGCCAGCAGCCCGACAGGGTCCACTGAAGCTTTCTTT | CASSPTGSTEAFF
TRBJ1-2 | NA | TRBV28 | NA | TGTGCCAGCAGTTTAGGGGGGGTTGGGGGCACCACTAACTATGGCTACACCTTC | CASSLGGVGGTTNYGYTF
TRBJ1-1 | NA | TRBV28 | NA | TGTGCCAGCAGTCCTATTAAAGGGACACCTGAAGCTTTCTTT | CASSPIKGTPEAFF
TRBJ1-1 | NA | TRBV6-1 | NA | TGTGCCAGCATAGCCAGGGCCTCAGCTTTCTTT | CASIARASAFF
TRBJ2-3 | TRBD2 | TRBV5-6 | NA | TGTGCCAGCAGCTTCGCGGGAGCCACAGATACGCAGTATTTT | CASSFAGATDTQYF
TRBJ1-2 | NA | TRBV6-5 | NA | TGTGCCAGCAGTTACATCGGGACTATTAACTATGGCTACACCTTC | CASSYIGTINYGYTF
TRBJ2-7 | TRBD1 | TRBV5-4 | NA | TGTGCCAGCACCTCCGGCAGGGGACAGACTGCTTACGAGCAGTACTTC | CASTSGRGQTAYEQYF
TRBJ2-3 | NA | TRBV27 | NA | TGTGCCAGCACTCCAAGGGGGTTTGACACAGATACGCAGTATTTT | CASTPRGFDTDTQYF
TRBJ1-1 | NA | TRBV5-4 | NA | TGTGCCAGCAGTAGCAGGGTGAACACTGAAGCTTTCTTT | CASSSRVNTEAFF
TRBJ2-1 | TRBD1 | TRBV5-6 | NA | TGTGCCAGCAGCCTAGGGACAGGGAGGTCCTACAATGAGCAGTTCTTC | CASSLGTGRSYNEQFF
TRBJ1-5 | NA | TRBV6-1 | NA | TGTGCCAGCAGTGAGGGCAGGGGTAATAGCAATCAGCCCCAGCATTTT | CASSEGRGNSNQPQHF
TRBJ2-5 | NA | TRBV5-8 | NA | TGTGCCAGCAGCTTGGCCTCAAGTTGGACAGCAAAAGAGACCCAGTACTTC | CASSLASSWTAKETQYF
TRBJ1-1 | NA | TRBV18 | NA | TGTGCCAGCTCACTTCCACTTCCGACAGGAAGGAACACTGAAGCTTTCTTT | CASSLPLPTGRNTEAFF
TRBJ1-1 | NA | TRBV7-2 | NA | TGTGCCAGCAGCTCAACAGGCAGCTTGAACACTGAAGCTTTCTTT | CASSSTGSLNTEAFF
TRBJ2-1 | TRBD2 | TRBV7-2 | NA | TGTGCCAGCAGCCTAAATGGCCAACTAGCGGGGGGTAATGAGCAGTTCTTC | CASSLNGQLAGGNEQFF
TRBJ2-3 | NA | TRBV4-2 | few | TGTGCCAGCAGCGACTCCCCCCCGGCCGCCACAGATACGCAGTATTTT | CASSDSPPAATDTQYF
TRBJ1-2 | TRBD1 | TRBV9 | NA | TGTGCCAGCAGCGTAGTAGGGGGCGCGGCAGGCTACACCTTC | CASSVVGGAAGYTF
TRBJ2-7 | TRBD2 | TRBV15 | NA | TGTGCCACCAGCAGAGCCCCGATAGCGGGAGCTGACGAGCAGTACTTC | CATSRAPIAGADEQYF
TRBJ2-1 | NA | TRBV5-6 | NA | TGTGCCAGCAGCTCGGCAGGCAACAATGAGCAGTTCTTC | CASSSAGNNEQFF
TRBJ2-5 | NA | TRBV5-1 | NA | TGCGCCAGCAGCTGGGGGCAGGGATACCAAGAGACCCAGTACTTC | CASSWGQGYQETQYF